This is a list of T cell receptor beta chains from one sample in a study of blood T cells in healthy people across ages. MiXCR was run by TCRdb on the 5' RACE reads, yielding one entry per CDR3 protein. The sample consists of about 2 million distinct CDR3 sequences, roughly 52% of them appearing once. Sequencing was done on a sample of blood. The receptors shown here come from a woman aged 40 to 50 in good health. The CDR3 runs from the conserved cysteine through the conserved F or W.

>TRBV7-2|TRBJ2-3
CASSLGLAAGTDTQYF
>TRBV7-3|-
CASSSVGGREQYF
>TRBV6-6|TRBJ2-1
CASSRLAVYPNEQLF
>TRBV7-4|TRBJ1-1
CASTNAVPEAFF
>TRBV28|TRBJ2-5
CASRGETGGGRQTQYF
>TRBV29-1|TRBJ2-3
CSFGSATQYF
>TRBV25-1|TRBJ2-1
CASQTGTSGGAYHEQFF
>TRBV5-1|TRBJ2-1
CASSLTQGAGEQFF
>TRBV10-3|TRBJ2-5
CAISDGAGGRQETQYF
>TRBV10-3|TRBJ2-3
CAVSDGRDTQYF
>TRBV20-1|TRBJ2-1
CSARDVGQGSSYNEQFF
>TRBV25-1|TRBJ1-6
CASSERRIYNSPLHF
>TRBV24-1|TRBJ2-1
CATSEPLGRNNEQFF
>TRBV6-1|TRBJ2-1
CASRLTGAVNEQFF
>TRBV6-5|TRBJ2-1
CASSFPVGEQFF
>TRBV12-3/TRBV12-4|TRBJ2-4
CASSLGSRQGFAKNIQYF
>TRBV4-2|TRBJ2-3
CASSQDWTSGGSSTDTQYF
>TRBV20-1|TRBJ2-3
CSARSAPERLPDTQYF
>TRBV7-2|TRBJ2-1
CASSATGGAYNEQFF
>TRBV4-3|TRBJ2-3
CASRRAMGTDTQYF
>TRBV6-2/TRBV6-3|TRBJ2-7
CASSYDIDRGYDYEQYF
>TRBV24-1|TRBJ2-4
CATSDSPGQGRKNIQYF
>TRBV9|TRBJ2-1
CASSVDTDEQFF
>TRBV24-1|-
CATSDIGLAGGRETQYF
>TRBV6-5|TRBJ2-1
CASSPSGGEVYNEQFF
>TRBV7-2|TRBJ2-1
CASQSVLGNEQFF
>TRBV3-1|TRBJ2-5
CASSQDQVAGARETQYF
>TRBV12-3/TRBV12-4|TRBJ2-2
CASREQEATGELFF
>TRBV7-2|TRBJ1-4
CASSLVGQGGEKLFF
>TRBV12-5|TRBJ2-3
CASGLLRDTQYF
>TRBV11-2|TRBJ2-3
CASSLVPEYSTDTQYF
>TRBV2|TRBJ2-6
CASYQGAGANVLTF
>TRBV20-1|TRBJ1-2
CSQGTNNFNYGYTF
>TRBV20-1|-
CSAEIGGVYEQYF
>TRBV11-2|TRBJ2-7
CASSLDRFLSYEQYF
>TRBV4-3|-
CASSQELAGGPFEQYF
>TRBV20-1|TRBJ2-3
CSAPGDTQYF
>TRBV7-3|TRBJ2-1
CASSLGGFRNEQFF
>TRBV20-1|TRBJ1-1
CSAPKGVERGTEAFF
>TRBV6-2/TRBV6-3|-
CASRTIRVSSEQYF
>TRBV5-5|TRBJ2-1
CASSLEDRDYNEQFF
>TRBV28|TRBJ1-2
CASSFRGVGGYTF
>TRBV7-2|TRBJ1-1
CASREGLNTEAFF
>TRBV6-6|TRBJ2-3
CASTTRGVADTQYF
>TRBV6-2/TRBV6-3|TRBJ1-2
CASSYSTARAPNYGYTF
>TRBV4-2|TRBJ1-5
CASSQGDQPQHF
>TRBV28|TRBJ2-2
CASSTGFGTGELFF
>TRBV29-1|TRBJ1-1
CSVLGGGTEAFF
>TRBV20-1|TRBJ2-5
CSASGGGGETQYF
>TRBV4-2|TRBJ2-6
CASSQDVPGSSGANVLTF
>TRBV7-2|TRBJ2-6
CASSLEGTGQAPVLTF
>TRBV20-1|TRBJ2-4
CSGGGGAKNIQYF
>TRBV7-2|TRBJ2-5
CASSYQRGAETQYF